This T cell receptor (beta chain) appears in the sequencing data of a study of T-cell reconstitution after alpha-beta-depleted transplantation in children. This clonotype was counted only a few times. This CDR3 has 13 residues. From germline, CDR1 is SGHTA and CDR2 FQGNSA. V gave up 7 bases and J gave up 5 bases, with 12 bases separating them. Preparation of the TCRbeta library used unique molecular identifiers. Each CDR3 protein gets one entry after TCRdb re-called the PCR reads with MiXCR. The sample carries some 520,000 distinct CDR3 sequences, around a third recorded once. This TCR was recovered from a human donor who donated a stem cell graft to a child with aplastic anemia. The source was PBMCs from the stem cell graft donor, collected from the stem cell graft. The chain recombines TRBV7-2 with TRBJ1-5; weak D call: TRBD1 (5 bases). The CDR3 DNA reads TGTGCCAGCAAAAGAGAACAGGATCAGCCCCAGCATTTT. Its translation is CASKREQDQPQHF. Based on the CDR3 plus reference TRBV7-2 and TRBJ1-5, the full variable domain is GAGVSQSPSNKVTEKGKDVELRCDPISGHTALYWYRQSLGQGLEFLIYFQGNSAPDKSGLPSDRFSAERTGGSVSTLTIQRTQQEDSAVYLCASKREQDQPQHFGDGTRLSIL.